The clone carrying this T cell receptor (beta chain) was recorded a few times. The record originates from a study of blood T cell repertoires in COVID-19. Profiled with immunoSEQ multiplex PCR; TCRdb holds only in-frame clones, not every one. This sample yields around 100,000 clones, of which around 85% are seen a single time; more than 5% belongs to the top ten. This CDR3 contains 14 residues. Germline V gene lookup returns CDR1 SGHVS and CDR2 FNYEAQ. Trimming removed 4 bases from V and 4 bases from J; junction bases left unmatched: 6. The source of this sequence is a woman aged 60-75 years with COVID-19, enrolled during active disease. The chain combines TRBV7-6 with TRBJ2-5; 7 nucleotides agree with TRBD2. Sequencing was carried out using peripheral blood. CDR3 DNA sequence: TGTGCCAGCAGCTCCATGACTAGCCGAGAGACCCAGTACTTC. Translation: CASSSMTSRETQYF.